This TCR beta chain appears in the sequencing data of a study of Ad26.COV2.S vaccination and SARS-CoV-2 variants. Whole-study context: The trial was COV1001 and the donor's arm was Ad26.COV2.S.

Indicated treatment: some 20 received Ad26.COV2.S at low or high dose, single or two shots; about 5 received placebo; per-sample allocation not given. On day 63 after the first injection, vaccine and placebo recipients gave samples. This person who donated was an adult of 18-55 years in Boston. Only in-frame clones appear in the TCRdb table, and some are missing; sequencing was by immunoSEQ multiplex PCR. This sample carries some 340,000 clones, around 84% of them seen once, and the ten largest clones take around 1.9%. The source of this sequence is a person between 18 and 65 years old who received the Ad26.COV2.S COVID-19 vaccine or a placebo. The specimen comprised peripheral blood, sampled in a trial of Ad26.COV2.S vaccine versus placebo.

CDR3 coding DNA: TGTGCCAGCAGTTACTCCCTCGGGACAGGTTACAATGAGCAGTTCTTC. Translation gives CASSYSLGTGYNEQFF. The V call is TRBV6-5, the J call TRBJ2-1; 8 bases line up with TRBD1. CDR1 and CDR2 from the germline V gene are MNHEY and SVGAGI. Unmatched junction bases numbered 5, after V lost 0 bases and J lost 4 bases. This CDR3 has 16 amino acids.